This T cell receptor (beta chain) was observed in a study of T-cell reconstitution after alpha-beta-depleted transplantation in children. The CDR3 has 13 amino acids. Germline V gene lookup returns CDR1 SEHNR and CDR2 FQNEAQ (reference sequence). V lost 4 bases to trimming and J lost 6 bases, with 13 bases between them. As it was prepared, the TCRbeta library received unique molecular identifiers. TCRdb reprocessed the PCR reads with MiXCR, giving one entry per CDR3 protein. This sample carries some 640,000 distinct CDR3 sequences, approximately 15% of them seen once, and the ten largest clones take around 0.96%.

The receptor's source is a human donor who donated a stem cell graft to a child with acute myeloid leukemia. The source material was PBMCs from the stem cell graft donor, sampled from the stem cell graft. This chain links TRBV7-9 with TRBJ2-7, with D unresolved. The CDR3 sequence is CASSSSLESEQYF. CDR3 sequence (DNA): TGTGCCAGCAGCTCCTCCCTAGAGAGCGAGCAGTACTTC.